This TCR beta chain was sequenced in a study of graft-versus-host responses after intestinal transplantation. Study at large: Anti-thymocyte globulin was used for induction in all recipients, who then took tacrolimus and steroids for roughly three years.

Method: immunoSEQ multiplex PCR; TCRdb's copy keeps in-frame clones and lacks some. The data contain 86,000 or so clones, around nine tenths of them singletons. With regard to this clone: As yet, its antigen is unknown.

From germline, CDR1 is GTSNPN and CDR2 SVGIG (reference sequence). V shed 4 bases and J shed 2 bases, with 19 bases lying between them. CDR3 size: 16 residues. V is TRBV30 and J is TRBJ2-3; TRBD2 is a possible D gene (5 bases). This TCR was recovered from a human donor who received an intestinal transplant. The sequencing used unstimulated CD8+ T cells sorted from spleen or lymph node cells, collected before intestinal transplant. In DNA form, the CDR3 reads TGTGCCTGGACTAGGAGGTGGGCAACCACCACAGATACGCAGTATTTT. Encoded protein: CAWTRRWATTTDTQYF.